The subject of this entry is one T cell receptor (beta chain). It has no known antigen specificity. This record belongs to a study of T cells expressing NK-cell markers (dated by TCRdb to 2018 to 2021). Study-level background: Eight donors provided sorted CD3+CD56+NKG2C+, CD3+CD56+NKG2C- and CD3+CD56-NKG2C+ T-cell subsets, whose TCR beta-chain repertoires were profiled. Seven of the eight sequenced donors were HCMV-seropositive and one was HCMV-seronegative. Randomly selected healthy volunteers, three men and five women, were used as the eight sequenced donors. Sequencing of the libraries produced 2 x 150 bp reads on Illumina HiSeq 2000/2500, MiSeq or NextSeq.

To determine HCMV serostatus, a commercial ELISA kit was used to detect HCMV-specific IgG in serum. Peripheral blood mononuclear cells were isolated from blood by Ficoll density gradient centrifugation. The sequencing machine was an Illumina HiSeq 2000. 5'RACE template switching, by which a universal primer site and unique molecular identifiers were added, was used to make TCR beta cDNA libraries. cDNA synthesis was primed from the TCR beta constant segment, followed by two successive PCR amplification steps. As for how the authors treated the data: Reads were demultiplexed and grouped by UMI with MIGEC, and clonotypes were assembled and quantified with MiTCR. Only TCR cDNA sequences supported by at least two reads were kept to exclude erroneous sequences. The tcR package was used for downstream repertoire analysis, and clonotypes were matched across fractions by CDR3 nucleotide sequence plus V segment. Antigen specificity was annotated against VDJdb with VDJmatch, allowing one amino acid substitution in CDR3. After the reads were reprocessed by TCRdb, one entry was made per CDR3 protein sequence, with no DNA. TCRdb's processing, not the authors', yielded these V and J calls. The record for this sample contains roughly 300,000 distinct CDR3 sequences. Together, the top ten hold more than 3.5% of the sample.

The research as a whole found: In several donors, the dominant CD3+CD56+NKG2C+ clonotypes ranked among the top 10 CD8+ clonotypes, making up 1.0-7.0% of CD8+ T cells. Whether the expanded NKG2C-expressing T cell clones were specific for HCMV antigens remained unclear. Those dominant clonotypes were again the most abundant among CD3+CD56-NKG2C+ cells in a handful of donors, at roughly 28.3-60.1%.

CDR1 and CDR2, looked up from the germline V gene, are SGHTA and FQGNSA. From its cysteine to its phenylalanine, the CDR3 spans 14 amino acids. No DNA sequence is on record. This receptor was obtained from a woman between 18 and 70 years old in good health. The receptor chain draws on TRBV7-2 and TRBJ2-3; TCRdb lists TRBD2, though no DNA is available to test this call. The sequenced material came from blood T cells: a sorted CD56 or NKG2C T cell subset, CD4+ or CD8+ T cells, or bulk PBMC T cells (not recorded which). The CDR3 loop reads CASSSGLRTDTQYF.